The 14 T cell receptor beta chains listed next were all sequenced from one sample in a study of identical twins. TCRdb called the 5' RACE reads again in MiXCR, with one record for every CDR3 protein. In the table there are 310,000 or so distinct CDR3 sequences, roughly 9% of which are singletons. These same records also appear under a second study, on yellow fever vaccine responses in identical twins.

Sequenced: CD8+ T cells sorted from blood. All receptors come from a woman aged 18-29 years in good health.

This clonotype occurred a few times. The CDR3 is CASSRLAGGSLSSYNEQFF. The CDR3 DNA follows: TGTGCCAGCAGCAGACTAGCGGGAGGCTCCCTGAGCTCCTACAATGAGCAGTTCTTC. The gene calls are TRBV12-3 or TRBV12-4 and TRBJ2-1, with TRBD2 matching 13 bases. This CDR3 comprises 19 residues. V dropped 6 bases and J dropped 0; count of bases not matched to a gene: 11.

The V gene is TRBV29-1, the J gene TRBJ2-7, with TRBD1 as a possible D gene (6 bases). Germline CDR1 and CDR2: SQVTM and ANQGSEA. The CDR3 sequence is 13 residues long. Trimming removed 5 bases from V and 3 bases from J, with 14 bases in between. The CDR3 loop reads CSVRRGGSYEQYF. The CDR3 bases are TGCAGCGTTCGTAGAGGGGGAAGCTACGAGCAGTACTTC.

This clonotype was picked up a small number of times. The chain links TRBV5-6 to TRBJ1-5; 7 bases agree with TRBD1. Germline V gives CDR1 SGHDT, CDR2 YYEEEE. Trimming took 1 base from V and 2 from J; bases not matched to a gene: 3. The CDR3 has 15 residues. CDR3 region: CASSLHRGGNQPQHF. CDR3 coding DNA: TGTGCCAGCAGCTTGCACAGGGGAGGCAATCAGCCCCAGCATTTT.

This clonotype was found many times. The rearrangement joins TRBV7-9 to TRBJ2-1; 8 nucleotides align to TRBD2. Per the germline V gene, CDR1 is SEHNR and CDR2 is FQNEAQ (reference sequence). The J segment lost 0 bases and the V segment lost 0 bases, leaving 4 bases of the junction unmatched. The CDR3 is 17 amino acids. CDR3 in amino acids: CASSLALSGSSYNEQFF. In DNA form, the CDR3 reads TGTGCCAGCAGCTTAGCGCTGAGCGGGAGCTCCTACAATGAGCAGTTCTTC.

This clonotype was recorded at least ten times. CDR3 DNA sequence: TGCAGCGTTGGTAGTTGGGACAGGGGAAGGTCGGAGACCCAGTACTTC. This encodes CSVGSWDRGRSETQYF. The chain is built from TRBV29-1 and TRBJ2-5, with 10 bases fitting TRBD1. The CDR3 has 16 residues. The germline gives CDR1 SQVTM, CDR2 ANQGSEA. V lost 4 bases to trimming and J lost 5 bases; unmatched junction nucleotides: 13.

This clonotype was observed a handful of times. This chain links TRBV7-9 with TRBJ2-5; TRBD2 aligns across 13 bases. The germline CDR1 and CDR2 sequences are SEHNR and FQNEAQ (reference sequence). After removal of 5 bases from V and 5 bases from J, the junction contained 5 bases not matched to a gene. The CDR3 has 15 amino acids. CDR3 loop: CASSHGLAGVETQYF. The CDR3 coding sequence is TGTGCCAGCAGCCATGGACTAGCGGGAGTTGAGACCCAGTACTTC.

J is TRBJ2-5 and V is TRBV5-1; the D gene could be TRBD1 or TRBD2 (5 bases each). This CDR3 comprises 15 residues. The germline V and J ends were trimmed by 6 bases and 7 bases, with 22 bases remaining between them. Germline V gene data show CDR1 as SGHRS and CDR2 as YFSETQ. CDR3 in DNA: TGCGCCAGCAAACATTGGATTGGGGACGCGAGGACCCAGTACTTC. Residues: CASKHWIGDARTQYF.

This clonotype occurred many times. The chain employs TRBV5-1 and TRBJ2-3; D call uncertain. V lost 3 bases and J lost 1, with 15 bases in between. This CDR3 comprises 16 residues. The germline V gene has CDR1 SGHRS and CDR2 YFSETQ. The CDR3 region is CASSSSGFPGTDTQYF. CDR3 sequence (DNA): TGCGCCAGCAGCTCCTCCGGCTTCCCCGGCACAGATACGCAGTATTTT.

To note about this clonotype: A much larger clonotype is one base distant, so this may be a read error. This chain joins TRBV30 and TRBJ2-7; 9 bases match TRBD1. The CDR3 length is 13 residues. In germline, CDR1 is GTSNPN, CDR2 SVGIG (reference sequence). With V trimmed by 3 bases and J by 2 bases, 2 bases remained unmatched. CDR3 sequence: CAWRDRGAYEQYF. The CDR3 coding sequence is TGTGCCTGGAGGGACAGGGGAGCCTACGAGCAGTACTTC.

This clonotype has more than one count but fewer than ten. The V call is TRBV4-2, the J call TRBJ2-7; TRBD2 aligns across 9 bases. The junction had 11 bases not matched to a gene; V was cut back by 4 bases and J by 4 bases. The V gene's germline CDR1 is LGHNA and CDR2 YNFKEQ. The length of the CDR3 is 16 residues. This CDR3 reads CASSPEIPGLAYEQYF. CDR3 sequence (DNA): TGTGCCAGCAGCCCTGAAATACCGGGACTAGCATACGAGCAGTACTTC.

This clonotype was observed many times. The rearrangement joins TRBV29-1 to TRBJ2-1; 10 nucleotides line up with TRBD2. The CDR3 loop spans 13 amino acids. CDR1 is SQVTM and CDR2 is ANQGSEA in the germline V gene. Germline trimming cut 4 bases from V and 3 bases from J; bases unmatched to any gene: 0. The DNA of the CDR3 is TGCAGCGTTGGACTAGCGGGCTACAATGAGCAGTTCTTC. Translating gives CSVGLAGYNEQFF.

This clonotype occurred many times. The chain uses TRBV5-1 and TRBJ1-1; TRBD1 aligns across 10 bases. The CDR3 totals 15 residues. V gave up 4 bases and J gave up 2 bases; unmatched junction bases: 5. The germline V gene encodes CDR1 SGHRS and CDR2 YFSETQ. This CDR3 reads CASSGRDRGNTEAFF. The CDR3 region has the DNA TGCGCCAGCAGCGGCCGGGACAGGGGAAACACTGAAGCTTTCTTT. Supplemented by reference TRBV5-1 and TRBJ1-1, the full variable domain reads KAGVTQTPRYLIKTRGQQVTLSCSPISGHRSVSWYQQTPGQGLQFLFEYFSETQRNKGNFPGRFSGRQFSNSRSEMNVSTLELGDSALYLCASSGRDRGNTEAFFGQGTRLTVV.

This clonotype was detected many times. The CDR3 coding sequence is TGCGCCAGCAGCTTGGCCTCTAGCGGGGTCAGCTCCTACGAGCAGTACTTC. It is translated as CASSLASSGVSSYEQYF. This chain joins TRBV5-1 and TRBJ2-7, with 9 bases aligning to TRBD2. V lost 0 bases and J lost 0; bases outside the gene matches: 7. The germline V gene encodes CDR1 SGHRS and CDR2 YFSETQ. The CDR3 has 17 residues.

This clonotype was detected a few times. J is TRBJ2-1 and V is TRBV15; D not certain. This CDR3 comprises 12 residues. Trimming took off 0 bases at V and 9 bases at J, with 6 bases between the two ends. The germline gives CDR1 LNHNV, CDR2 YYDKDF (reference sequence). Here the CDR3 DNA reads TGTGCCACCAGCAGAGAAGGCCTTGAGCAGTTCTTC. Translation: CATSREGLEQFF.